Following are 13 T cell receptor beta chains from one sample sequenced in a study of identifying expanded T cells in peripheral blood. Only in-frame clones appear in the TCRdb table, and some are missing; sequencing was by immunoSEQ multiplex PCR. The repertoire holds 50,000 to 75,000 clones, with over 80% as singletons. The specimen was blood. The receptors come from a person aged 18 to 75 in good health.

CDR3 in DNA: TGTGCCAGCAGCGACCAGGGACTAGCGGGACACTACGAGCAGTACTTC. Its protein product is CASSDQGLAGHYEQYF. The chain uses TRBV21-1 and TRBJ2-7; the table's D call, TRBD2, has no DNA check behind it. TRBV21-1 is a pseudogene locus. CDR3 length: 16 residues.

This rearrangement joins TRBV27 to TRBJ2-3; TRBD2 might be the D (5 bases). The CDR3 is 14 amino acids. CDR1 is MNHEY, CDR2 SMNVEV, per germline (reference sequence). The ends were cut back, 5 bases at V and 2 bases at J, with 11 bases in the middle. CDR3 in amino acids: CASSRGLDTDTQYF. The CDR3 nucleotides read TGTGCCAGCAGTCGAGGACTGGACACAGATACGCAGTATTTT.

The chain links TRBV12-5 to TRBJ2-3; 10 nucleotides align to TRBD2. Germline loops: CDR1 LGHNT, CDR2 FRNRAP. The CDR3 has 17 amino acids. V was pared by 3 bases and J by 3 bases, with 9 bases of the junction left unmatched. The DNA for the CDR3 is TGTGCTAGTGGTTTATTTATCCTAGCGGGGGTAACAGATACGCAGTATTTT. It codes for CASGLFILAGVTDTQYF. The variable domain in full, with the rest retrieved from reference TRBV12-5 and TRBJ2-3, is DARVTQTPRHKVTEMGQEVTMRCQPILGHNTVFWYRQTMMQGLELLAYFRNRAPLDDSGMPKDRFSAEMPDATLATLKIQPSEPRDSAVYFCASGLFILAGVTDTQYFGPGTRLTVL.

The chain combines TRBV19 with TRBJ1-5, with D tentatively TRBD1 (6 bases). The CDR3 is 13 amino acids. Trimming took off 8 bases at V and 3 bases at J, with 11 bases between the two ends. Germline V gene lookup returns CDR1 LNHDA and CDR2 SQIVND (reference sequence). The CDR3 DNA reads TGTGCCAGTGGGGGCAGTCTCAATCAGCCCCAGCATTTT. This translates into CASGGSLNQPQHF.

The chain links TRBV5-1 to TRBJ1-2; TRBD1 aligns across 8 bases. This CDR3 is built from 15 residues. The germline gives CDR1 SGHRS, CDR2 YFSETQ. V trimming: 4 bases; J trimming: 2 bases; junction bases outside the gene matches: 7. This chain's CDR3 is CASSLGTGLNYGYTF. In nucleotides, the CDR3 is TGCGCCAGCAGCCTTGGGACAGGACTAAACTATGGCTACACCTTC.

This clone was observed a few times. Other DNA sequences in this sample translate to the same CDR3. CDR3 protein: CASSLAGGTYEQYF. In DNA, the CDR3 is TGCGCCAGCAGCTTGGCGGGAGGAACCTACGAGCAGTACTTC. This chain joins TRBV5-1 and TRBJ2-7, with 7 bases lining up with TRBD2. Germline CDR1 is SGHRS and CDR2 is YFSETQ. V was clipped by 0 bases and J by 2 bases; unmatched bases: 2. This CDR3 has 14 amino acids.

The rearrangement joins TRBV27 to TRBJ1-2, with D hard to call. Trimming pared 4 bases from V and 1 base from J, leaving 10 bases between. Germline V lookup: CDR1 MNHEY, CDR2 SMNVEV (reference sequence). The CDR3 contains 14 residues. This CDR3 is CASSSAQFNYGYTF. The DNA of the CDR3 is TGTGCCAGCAGTTCTGCACAGTTTAACTATGGCTACACCTTC.

The V call is TRBV10-3, the J call TRBJ2-1, with D possibly matching TRBD2 (6 bases). This CDR3 comprises 15 residues. V shed 10 bases and J shed 1 base, with 17 bases lying between them. Germline CDR1 and CDR2: ENHRY and SYGVKD. This CDR3 is CATRPGDSSYNEQFF. For the CDR3, the DNA is TGTGCCACCCGCCCGGGGGACTCATCCTACAATGAGCAGTTCTTC.

The V gene is TRBV21-1, the J gene TRBJ2-1; the table's D call of TRBD1 was not tested on the DNA. TRBV21-1 is a known pseudogene. The CDR3 sequence is 15 residues long. The chain's CDR3 is CARRIYRGVRNEQFF. CDR3 bases: TGTGCCAGACGGATTTACAGGGGTGTTAGGAATGAGCAGTTCTTC.

V usage is TRBV6-4 and J usage is TRBJ2-3, with 14 bases identical to TRBD2. The J segment lost 4 bases and the V segment lost 4 bases, leaving 1 base of the junction unmatched. The CDR3 consists of 15 residues. CDR1 and CDR2 (germline): MRHNA, SNTAGT. Here the CDR3 reads CASSGTSGGPDTQYF. CDR3 DNA: TGTGCCAGCAGTGGGACTAGCGGGGGGCCAGATACGCAGTATTTT.

The chain joins TRBV30 to TRBJ1-3, with a possible D match to TRBD1 (5 bases). Per the germline V gene, CDR1 is GTSNPN and CDR2 is SVGIG (reference sequence). V gave up 5 bases and J gave up 7 bases, with 15 bases separating them. The CDR3 covers 13 residues. The CDR3 here is CAWFTGTRNTIYF. DNA of the CDR3: TGTGCCTGGTTTACCGGGACGAGGAACACCATATATTTT.

In DNA form, the CDR3 reads TGTGCCAGCGTTGTCGCGAACACCGGGGAGCTGTTTTTT. Translated: CASVVANTGELFF. The chain is built from TRBV7-2 and TRBJ2-2; D gene uncertain. Germline V lookup: CDR1 SGHTA, CDR2 FQGNSA. The CDR3 has 13 amino acids. Trimming took off 8 bases at V and 0 bases at J, with 7 bases between the two ends.

The chain recombines TRBV6-1 with TRBJ1-1; D is possibly TRBD1 (5 bases). The CDR3 is 14 amino acids. The germline V gene encodes CDR1 MNHNS and CDR2 SASEGT. V lost 4 bases and J 6 bases, leaving 15 bases between the germline ends. In nucleotides, the CDR3 is TGTGCCAGCAGTGGTAGCGGGACCGCACCTGAAGCTTTCTTT. This gives the protein CASSGSGTAPEAFF.